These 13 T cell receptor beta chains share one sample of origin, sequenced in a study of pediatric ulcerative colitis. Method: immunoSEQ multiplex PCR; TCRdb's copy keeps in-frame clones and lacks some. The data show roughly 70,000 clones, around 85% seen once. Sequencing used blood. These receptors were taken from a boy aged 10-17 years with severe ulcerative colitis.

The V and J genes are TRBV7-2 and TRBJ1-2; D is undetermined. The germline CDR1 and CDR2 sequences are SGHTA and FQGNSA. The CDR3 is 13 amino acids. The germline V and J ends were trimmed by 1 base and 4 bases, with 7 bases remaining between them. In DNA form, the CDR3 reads TGTGCCAGCAGCTTAGAGAGATTCTATGGCTACACCTTC. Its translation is CASSLERFYGYTF.

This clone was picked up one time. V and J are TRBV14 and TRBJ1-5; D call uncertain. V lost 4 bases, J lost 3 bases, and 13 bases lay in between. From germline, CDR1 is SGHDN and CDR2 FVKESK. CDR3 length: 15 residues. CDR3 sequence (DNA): TGTGCCAGCAGCCCATCGGACGGATACAATCAGCCCCAGCATTTT. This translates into CASSPSDGYNQPQHF.

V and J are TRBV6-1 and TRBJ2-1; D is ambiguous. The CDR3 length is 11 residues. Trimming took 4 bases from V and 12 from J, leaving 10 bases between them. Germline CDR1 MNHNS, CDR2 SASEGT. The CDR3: CASSGIRRQFF. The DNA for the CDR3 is TGTGCCAGCAGTGGCATTCGGAGGCAGTTCTTC.

CDR3 DNA sequence: TGTGCCAGCAGCCGAGGCGCGGGAACAGACCTCAGTGAGCAGTTCTTC. Translated, it gives CASSRGAGTDLSEQFF. J is TRBJ2-1 and V is TRBV13; possibly TRBD2 for D (6 bases). The CDR3 loop spans 16 amino acids. V was clipped by 5 bases and J by 9 bases, with 23 bases between them. Per germline, CDR1 PRHDT and CDR2 FYEKMQ (reference sequence).

As DNA, the CDR3 is TGTGCCACCAGCAGAAAAAAACAGGGGATGTGGGAGCTGTTTTTT. Residues: CATSRKKQGMWELFF. V and J are TRBV15 and TRBJ2-2; 7 bases are shared with TRBD1. Per the germline V gene, CDR1 is LNHNV and CDR2 is YYDKDF (reference sequence). V shed 2 bases and J 9 bases; nucleotides not matched to a gene: 9. This CDR3 comprises 15 residues.

The DNA of the CDR3 is TGCGCCAGCAGCCGCGTATCCCAGTTAAATGAGCAGTTCTTC. Residues: CASSRVSQLNEQFF. V gene TRBV4-1 combines with J gene TRBJ2-1; D unresolved. The CDR3 consists of 14 residues. V lost 4 bases, J lost 7 bases, and 14 bases lay in between. Germline V CDR1 and CDR2: MGHRA, YSYEKL.

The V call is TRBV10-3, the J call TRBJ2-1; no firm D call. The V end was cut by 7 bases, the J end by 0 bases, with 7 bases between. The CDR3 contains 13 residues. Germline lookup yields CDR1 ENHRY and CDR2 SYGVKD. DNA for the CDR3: TGTGCCATCACCCCAGACTCCTACAATGAGCAGTTCTTC. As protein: CAITPDSYNEQFF.

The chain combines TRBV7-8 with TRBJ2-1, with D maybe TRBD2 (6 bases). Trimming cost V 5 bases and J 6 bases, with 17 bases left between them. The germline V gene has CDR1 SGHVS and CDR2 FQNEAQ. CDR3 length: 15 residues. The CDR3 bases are TGTGCCAGCAGCCTCCACGGGACTGATCCCAATGAGCAGTTCTTC. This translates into CASSLHGTDPNEQFF.

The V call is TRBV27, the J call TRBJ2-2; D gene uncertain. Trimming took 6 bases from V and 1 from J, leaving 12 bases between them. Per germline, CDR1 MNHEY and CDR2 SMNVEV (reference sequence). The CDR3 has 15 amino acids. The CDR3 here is CASSPTAGNTGELFF. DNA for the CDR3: TGTGCCAGCAGCCCCACAGCAGGGAACACCGGGGAGCTGTTTTTT.

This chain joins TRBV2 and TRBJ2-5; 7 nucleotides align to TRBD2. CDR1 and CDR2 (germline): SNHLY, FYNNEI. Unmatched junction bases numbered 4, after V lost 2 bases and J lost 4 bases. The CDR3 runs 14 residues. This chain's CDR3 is CASSESGARETQYF. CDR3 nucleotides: TGTGCCAGCAGTGAAAGCGGGGCCCGAGAGACCCAGTACTTC.

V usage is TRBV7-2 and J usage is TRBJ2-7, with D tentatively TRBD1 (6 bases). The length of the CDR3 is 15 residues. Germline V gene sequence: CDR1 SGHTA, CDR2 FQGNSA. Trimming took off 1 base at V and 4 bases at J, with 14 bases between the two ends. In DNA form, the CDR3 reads TGTGCCAGCAGCTTAGTGGCAGGGGAAGGATACGAGCAGTACTTC. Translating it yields CASSLVAGEGYEQYF.

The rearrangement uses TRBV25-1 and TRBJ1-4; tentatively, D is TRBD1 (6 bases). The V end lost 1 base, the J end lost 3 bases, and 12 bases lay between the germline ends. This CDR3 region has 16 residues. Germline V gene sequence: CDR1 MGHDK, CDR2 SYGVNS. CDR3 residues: CASSESGGAANEKLFF. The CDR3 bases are TGTGCCAGCAGTGAATCGGGGGGGGCTGCTAATGAAAAACTGTTTTTT. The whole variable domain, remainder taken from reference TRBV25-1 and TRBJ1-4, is EADIYQTPRYLVIGTGKKITLECSQTMGHDKMYWYQQDPGMELHLIHYSYGVNSTEKGDLSSESTVSRIRTEHFPLTLESARPSHTSQYLCASSESGGAANEKLFFGSGTQLSVL.

CDR3 protein: CASSLVADWEQFF. Written as DNA, the CDR3 is TGTGCCAGCAGCTTAGTTGCTGACTGGGAGCAGTTCTTC. The rearrangement uses TRBV7-3 and TRBJ2-1; D is ambiguous. Trimming stripped 2 bases from V and 10 bases from J, with 12 bases between. This CDR3 has 13 residues. Germline CDR1 reads SGHTA; CDR2 reads FQGTGA.